The TCR beta chain described here comes from a study of T cells after yellow fever vaccination (dated 2019 in TCRdb). Broadly, across the study: Libraries from fractions with low cell numbers were prepared with the SMART-Seq v4 Ultra Low Input RNA kit. To follow T-cell clones before and after both primary and booster YFV17D yellow fever vaccination, bulk TCR alpha and beta repertoires underwent longitudinal sequencing. The cohort comprised two healthy male donors, one aged 18 to 30 and one aged 30 to 40 years. Blood was drawn at multiple timepoints before and after primary and secondary immunization, with bulk PBMC replicates and cell subsets isolated. Study-level results and caveats: Compared with the primary T-cell response, the secondary T-cell response was weaker but faster, peaking on day 5 rather than day 15. Computational filtering was required because FACS-sorted repertoires could contain abundant contaminating clonotypes from the bulk population. After the booster, most clones that had expanded after primary vaccination were detected again (around 96% of CD4 and more than 80% of CD8), suggesting broad maintenance of memory. Only a couple of donors were included in the study, so the extent to which the findings can be generalized is limited. A small share of clonotypes occurred in both CD4 and CD8 compartments, likely arising from convergent recombination.

Based on the germline V gene (reference sequence), the CDR1 and CDR2 sequences are SGHNT and YYREEE. Compared with germline, V lacks 2 bases and J lacks 0 bases; bases without a gene match: 4. Its CDR3 holds 16 amino acids, cysteine through phenylalanine. Only the CDR3 portion is preserved as DNA: 48 bases, with reading frame beginning at the first base. The treatment or condition label on this specimen signifies: live attenuated yellow fever vaccine strain. At each blood-draw timepoint, two biological replicates of bulk PBMCs were collected. A standard Ficoll-Paque protocol was used to isolate PBMCs from peripheral blood. TriZol was used to extract RNA from bulk PBMCs, from CD4 and CD8 fractions, and from dextramer-positive and dextramer-negative fractions. This clonotype was observed at least ten times. What antigen it recognizes has not been identified. Base qualities are not provided; no much larger clone lies one nucleotide away.

TCR cDNA was made using 5'RACE template switching, a step that added a universal primer site and unique molecular identifiers. cDNA synthesis was primed from both the TCR alpha and TCR beta constant segments. Libraries were amplified in two PCR steps, with sample barcodes and sequencing adapters added in the second step. Libraries were sequenced on Illumina HiSeq 2500 (2x100 bp) or NovaSeq (2x150 bp). Per the source publication's procedure: MIGEC handled demultiplexing of reads and collapsing into UMI consensus sequences, while MiXCR performed V(D)J alignment. Using edgeR on replicate PBMC samples, clonotypes were called vaccine-responding if FDR was below 0.01 and the log2 fold change was above 5 up to day 15. CD4 or CD8 identity was assigned to each bulk clonotype according to whether the clonotype was present at higher abundance in the sequenced CD4 repertoire or the sequenced CD8 repertoire. The public reads were reanalyzed by TCRdb: fastp trimming at Q25, MiXCR alignment, in-frame beta chains only. Each record represents a unique CDR3 protein, reported with the most common genes and DNA among its rows. These V and J calls rely on TCRdb rather than the paper's analysis. The sample includes hundreds of thousands of distinct CDR3 sequences, with 13% observed a single time. The ten most abundant clones make up over 12% of the sample.

The sequence derives from a man younger than 45 who received the YFV17D yellow fever vaccine. This material consisted of PBMCs, taken on the day of the yellow fever booster vaccination. The receptor chain draws on TRBV5-4 and TRBJ2-2; 7 of the junction bases match TRBD2. In nucleotides, the sequence is TGTGCCAGCAGCTTAAGAAGCGGGGCGAACACCGGGGAGCTGTTTTTT. Translated, this is CASSLRSGANTGELFF.